This T cell receptor beta chain was identified in a study of blood T cells in healthy people across ages. As for this clonotype: Sequence at one end of the junction differs from germline and may be a read error.

It was with a sample-barcoded 5' primer and a J-beta primer mix that a second PCR of roughly 7 to 12 cycles was run. TCRdb re-derived calls from the 5' RACE reads in MiXCR, one entry per CDR3 protein. The table lists under 2,000,000 distinct CDR3 sequences, about 50% of them singletons. The CDR3 has 13 amino acids. Germline assignment: CDR1 MNHEY and CDR2 SVGAGI. Russia was home to the donors, healthy Caucasian individuals aged about 6 to 100. The clonotype originates from a woman in her thirties or forties in good health. This chain connects TRBV6-5 to TRBJ2-3; TRBD1 matches 9 bases. What was sequenced was blood. The DNA for the CDR3 is TGTGCCAGCAGGCGGGACAGGGCAGATACGCGGTATTTT. It codes for CASRRDRADTRYF.